The rows below give T cell receptor beta chains drawn from one sample of a study of Ad26.COV2.S vaccination and SARS-CoV-2 variants. TCRdb keeps only in-frame clones here, not all; method: immunoSEQ multiplex PCR. Among approximately 350,000 clones listed, roughly 85% were seen once. The sample here was peripheral blood, taken in a trial of Ad26.COV2.S vaccine versus placebo. The receptor source for this set is a person between 18 and 65 years old who received the Ad26.COV2.S COVID-19 vaccine or a placebo. CDR3s leave out the opening cysteine and the closing phenylalanine or tryptophan. Clone size is not always given. Where it is, it says once, few, many or a class for expanded clones.

TRBJ2-5 NA TRBV5-4 ASSLPGRGETQY
TRBJ2-7 NA TRBV4-1 ASSQEGTETYEQY
TRBJ2-3 NA TRBV20-1 SASLPTSGVTDTQY
TRBJ2-1 NA TRBV24-1 ATSARRASYNEQF
TRBJ1-4 NA TRBV19 ASNQQGGGEKLF
TRBJ2-3 NA TRBV7-2 ASSLTAGTKAY
TRBJ1-1 NA TRBV11-3 ASSLEWERNTEAF
TRBJ1-1 NA TRBV21-1 ASSATRTEAF
TRBJ2-7 NA TRBV5-1 ASSYQGVSYEQY
TRBJ1-2 NA TRBV19 ASSILGSNYGYT
TRBJ2-2 NA TRBV5-1 ASSPVQGAGELF
TRBJ2-7 NA TRBV5-1 ASSLDLAGVDEQY
TRBJ2-7 NA TRBV7-2 ASSLDRDTGYEQY
TRBJ1-2 NA TRBV15 ATSSRSPSYRYT
TRBJ1-5 once TRBV24-1 ATSDLKVQPQH
TRBJ2-2 NA TRBV6-2/TRBV6-3 ASSTSGPNTGELF
TRBJ1-1 NA TRBV7-9 ASSFGGNTEAF
TRBJ2-1 NA TRBV6-5 ASRPRGVYNEQF
TRBJ1-4 NA TRBV7-9 ASSLPGYEKLF
TRBJ1-6 NA TRBV6-5 ASTPGRPPSPLH
TRBJ2-1 NA TRBV2 ASNRDSSYNEQF
TRBJ1-2 NA TRBV5-4 ASSLAGNSYGYT
TRBJ1-2 few TRBV4-1 ASSQGSGAANVYGYT
TRBJ1-1 NA TRBV7-9 ASRGTGSPEAF
TRBJ1-2 NA TRBV10-3 AITASFLSGYT
TRBJ2-7 NA TRBV6-5 ASSYGPEQY
TRBJ1-2 NA TRBV3-1/TRBV3-2 ASSRQENYGYT
TRBJ2-5 once TRBV3-1/TRBV3-2 ASSRLDAGETQY
TRBJ1-2 NA TRBV7-3 ASSLSGNGYT
TRBJ2-1 NA TRBV7-9 ASSPLAVTGGHEQF
TRBJ1-1 NA TRBV21-1 ASSTWDKNTEAF
TRBJ1-2 NA TRBV5-5 ASSRDVLNLYGYT
TRBJ1-1 once TRBV10-2 ASLDGMNTEAF
TRBJ1-5 few TRBV5-6 ASSTWTGGEQPQH
TRBJ2-5 NA TRBV5-1 ASSLGLAGDPPGETQY
TRBJ1-2 NA TRBV6-5 ASSYSGRVGYT
TRBJ2-5 NA TRBV7-3 ASSAGGAAETQY
TRBJ2-5 once TRBV7-9 ASTRAEKETQY
TRBJ1-1 NA TRBV6-2/TRBV6-3 ASSAGGVEAF
TRBJ2-1 NA TRBV20-1 SAGAGTSGYNEQF
TRBJ2-3 NA TRBV10-3 AISETGLPTDTQY
TRBJ1-3 NA TRBV11-2 ASSHWRGEGGNTIY
TRBJ2-5 NA TRBV5-4 ASSPTSGSQETQY
TRBJ1-2 NA TRBV19 ASSIVGDRTYGYT
TRBJ1-1 NA TRBV19 ASSIVGGNTEAF
TRBJ2-7 NA TRBV2 ASRMPGTGPYEQY
TRBJ2-5 once TRBV5-1 ASSRGPTGGSETQY
TRBJ2-5 NA TRBV5-4 ASSGGGQYQETQY
TRBJ1-3 NA TRBV11-3 ASSPTGRVGNTIY